A single sample is the source of the 9 T cell receptor beta chains below, sequenced in a study of cytomegalovirus exposure and HLA in healthy donors. PCR amplification relied on 60 Vbeta primers (plus 13 Jbeta primers). Libraries were prepared by immunoSEQ multiplex PCR; TCRdb keeps only in-frame clonotypes and omits some of them. The sample shows hundreds of thousands of clones, approximately 90% of them seen only once. The sample taken for sequencing was PBMCs. All receptors come from a woman younger than 30 in good health and CMV-seronegative.

The chain joins TRBV2 to TRBJ2-7; 10 nucleotides agree with TRBD2. Germline-derived CDR1 and CDR2 are SNHLY and FYNNEI. V lost 0 bases, J lost 3 bases, and 5 bases stayed unmatched. The CDR3 covers 16 residues. Here the CDR3 reads CASSEAGTSANYEQYF. The CDR3 DNA is TGTGCCAGCAGTGAAGCGGGGACTAGCGCCAACTACGAGCAGTACTTC. Full variable domain (missing parts from reference TRBV2 and TRBJ2-7): EPEVTQTPSHQVTQMGQEVILRCVPISNHLYFYWYRQILGQKVEFLVSFYNNEISEKSEIFDDQFSVERPDGSNFTLKIRSTKLEDSAMYFCASSEAGTSANYEQYFGPGTRLTVT.

This chain uses TRBV18 with TRBJ1-1, with a weak D call TRBD1 (5 bases). This CDR3 has 12 residues. Germline V gene lookup returns CDR1 KGHSH and CDR2 LQKENI. V lost 3 bases and J lost 7, with 9 bases in between. CDR3 sequence reads: CASSPARVEAFF. The CDR3 DNA reads as TGTGCCAGCTCACCCGCCAGGGTTGAAGCTTTCTTT.

The chain recombines TRBV5-4 with TRBJ1-2, with 11 bases identical to TRBD1. The J segment lost 4 bases and the V segment lost 3 bases, leaving 8 bases of the junction unmatched. The germline V gene has CDR1 SGHNT and CDR2 YYREEE (reference sequence). The CDR3 has 16 amino acids. The CDR3 region has the DNA TGTGCCAGCAGCTGGCGGACAGGGGGCGATAGCTATGGCTACACCTTC. Translated: CASSWRTGGDSYGYTF.

The table lists this clone with a count of one. The rearrangement uses TRBV29-1 and TRBJ2-1; TRBD1 agrees at 10 bases. The V segment lost 6 bases and the J segment 0 bases; nucleotides outside the gene matches: 2. This CDR3 is 14 amino acids long. CDR1 and CDR2 (germline): SQVTM, ANQGSEA. CDR3 coding DNA: TGCAGCGTCCGGACAGGGGGCTCCTACAATGAGCAGTTCTTC. Protein product: CSVRTGGSYNEQFF.

The genes are TRBV29-1 and TRBJ1-1, with a possible D match to TRBD1 (6 bases). Trimming removed 7 bases at V and 1 base at J, with 13 bases between. The CDR3 sequence is 13 residues long. Germline lookup yields CDR1 SQVTM and CDR2 ANQGSEA. The CDR3 region has the DNA TGCAGCGAAGAGGACAGATCGAACACTGAAGCTTTCTTT. Its translation: CSEEDRSNTEAFF.

In its sample, this clone was seen a few times. The rearrangement uses TRBV11-2 and TRBJ1-1; D gene uncertain. The V gene's germline CDR1 is SGHAT and CDR2 FQNNGV. V dropped 5 bases and J dropped 3 bases, with 13 bases sitting between them. The CDR3 consists of 14 residues. CDR3 sequence: CASSAEGGHTEAFF. CDR3 in DNA: TGTGCCAGCAGCGCCGAAGGAGGGCACACTGAAGCTTTCTTT.

The chain links TRBV11-2 to TRBJ2-2; 11 bases map to TRBD1. The CDR3 loop spans 15 amino acids. Germline loops: CDR1 SGHAT, CDR2 FQNNGV. The V and J ends lost 5 bases and 7 bases, in that order; junction bases with no gene match: 6. The CDR3 loop reads CASSRDRGIVGELFF. The CDR3 coding sequence is TGTGCCAGCAGCCGGGACAGGGGGATTGTCGGGGAGCTGTTTTTT.

As for this clone: Other DNA sequences in the sample encode the same CDR3. CDR3: CASSQGRGGNTGELFF. CDR3 DNA: TGCGCCAGCAGCCAAGGACGGGGGGGTAACACCGGGGAGCTGTTTTTT. The J gene is TRBJ2-2, the V gene TRBV4-1, with 8 bases aligning to TRBD2. The germline V gene has CDR1 MGHRA and CDR2 YSYEKL. The V gene end was trimmed by 1 base and the J gene end by 2 bases; junction bases not matched to a gene: 3. The CDR3 extends over 16 amino acids.

The chain joins TRBV10-3 to TRBJ2-5; 13 positions agree with TRBD2. The DNA end favors TRBJ2-7, so the J call may be wrong. This CDR3 comprises 16 residues. Germline V gene data show CDR1 as ENHRY and CDR2 as SYGVKD. CDR3 amino acids: CAISEGTSGNSYEQYF. DNA for the CDR3: TGTGCCATCAGTGAGGGGACTAGCGGGAACTCCTACGAGCAGTACTTC.